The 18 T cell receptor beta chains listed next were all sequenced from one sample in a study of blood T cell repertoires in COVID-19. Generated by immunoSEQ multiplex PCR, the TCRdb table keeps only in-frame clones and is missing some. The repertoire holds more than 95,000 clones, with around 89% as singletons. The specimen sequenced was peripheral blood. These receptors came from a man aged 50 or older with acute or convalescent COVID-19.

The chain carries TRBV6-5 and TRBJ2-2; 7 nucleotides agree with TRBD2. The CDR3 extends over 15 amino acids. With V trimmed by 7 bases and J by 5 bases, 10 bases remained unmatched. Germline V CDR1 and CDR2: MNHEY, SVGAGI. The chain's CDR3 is CASTREPRETGELFF. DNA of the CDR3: TGTGCCAGCACCCGTGAACCGCGGGAGACCGGGGAGCTGTTTTTT.

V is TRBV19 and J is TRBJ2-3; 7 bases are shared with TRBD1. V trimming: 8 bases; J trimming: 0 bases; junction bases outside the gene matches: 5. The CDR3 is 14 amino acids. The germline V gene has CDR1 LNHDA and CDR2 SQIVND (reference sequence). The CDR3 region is CASRRQGSTDTQYF. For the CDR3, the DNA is TGTGCCAGTCGCCGACAGGGTAGCACAGATACGCAGTATTTT. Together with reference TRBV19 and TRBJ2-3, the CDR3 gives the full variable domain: DGGITQSPKYLFRKEGQNVTLSCEQNLNHDAMYWYRQDPGQGLRLIYYSQIVNDFQKGDIAEGYSVSREKKESFPLTVTSAQKNPTAFYLCASRRQGSTDTQYFGPGTRLTVL.

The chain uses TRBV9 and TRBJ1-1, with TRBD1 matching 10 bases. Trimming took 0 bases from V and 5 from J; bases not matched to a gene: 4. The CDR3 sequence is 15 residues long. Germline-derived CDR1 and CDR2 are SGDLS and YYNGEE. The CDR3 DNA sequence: TGTGCCAGCAGCGTAGAAGACAGGGGGCAAACTGAAGCTTTCTTT. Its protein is CASSVEDRGQTEAFF.

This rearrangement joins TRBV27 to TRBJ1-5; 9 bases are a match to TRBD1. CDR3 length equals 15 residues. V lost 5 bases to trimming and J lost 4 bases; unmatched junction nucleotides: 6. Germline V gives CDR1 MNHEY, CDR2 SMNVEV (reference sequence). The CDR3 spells CASSVDRGGNQPQHF. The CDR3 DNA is TGTGCCAGCAGTGTCGACAGGGGGGGAAATCAGCCCCAGCATTTT.

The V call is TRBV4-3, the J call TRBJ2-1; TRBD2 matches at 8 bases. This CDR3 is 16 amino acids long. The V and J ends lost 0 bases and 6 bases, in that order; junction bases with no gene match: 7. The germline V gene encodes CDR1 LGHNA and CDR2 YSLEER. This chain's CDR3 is CASSQDVTGGFNEQFF. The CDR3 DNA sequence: TGCGCCAGCAGCCAAGATGTGACGGGAGGGTTCAATGAGCAGTTCTTC.

The CDR3 region is CASSLKGGGFGYTF. The CDR3 DNA reads TGTGCCAGCAGCTTGAAAGGGGGCGGGTTTGGCTACACCTTC. The V and J genes are TRBV7-9 and TRBJ1-2; 7 bases agree with TRBD1. Germline V lookup: CDR1 SEHNR, CDR2 FQNEAQ (reference sequence). J lost 7 bases, V lost 3 bases, and 8 bases had no gene match. The length of the CDR3 is 14 residues.

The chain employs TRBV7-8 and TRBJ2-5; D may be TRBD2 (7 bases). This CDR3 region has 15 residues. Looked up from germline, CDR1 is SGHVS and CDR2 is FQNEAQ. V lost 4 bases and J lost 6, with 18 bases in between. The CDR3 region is CASSYRVAGAKTQYF. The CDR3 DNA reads TGTGCCAGCAGCTACAGGGTGGCGGGAGCGAAGACCCAGTACTTC.

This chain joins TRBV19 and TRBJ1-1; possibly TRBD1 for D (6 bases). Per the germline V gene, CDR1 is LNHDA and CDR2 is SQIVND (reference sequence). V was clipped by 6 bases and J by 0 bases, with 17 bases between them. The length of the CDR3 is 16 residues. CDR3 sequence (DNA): TGTGCCAGTAGCCAGCAGACAGGCGCTATGAACACTGAAGCTTTCTTT. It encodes CASSQQTGAMNTEAFF.

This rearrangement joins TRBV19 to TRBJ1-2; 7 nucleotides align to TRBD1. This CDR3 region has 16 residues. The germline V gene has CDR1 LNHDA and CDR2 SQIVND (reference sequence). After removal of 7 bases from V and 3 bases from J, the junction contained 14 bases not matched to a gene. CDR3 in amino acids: CASNSMGKGAYYGYTF. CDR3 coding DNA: TGTGCCAGTAATTCAATGGGTAAGGGGGCCTACTATGGCTACACCTTC.

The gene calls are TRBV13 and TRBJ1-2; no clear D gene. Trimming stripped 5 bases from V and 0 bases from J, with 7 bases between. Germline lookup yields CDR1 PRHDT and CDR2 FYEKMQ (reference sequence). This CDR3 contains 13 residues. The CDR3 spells CASSSGANYGYTF. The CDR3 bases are TGTGCCAGCAGCAGCGGAGCTAACTATGGCTACACCTTC.

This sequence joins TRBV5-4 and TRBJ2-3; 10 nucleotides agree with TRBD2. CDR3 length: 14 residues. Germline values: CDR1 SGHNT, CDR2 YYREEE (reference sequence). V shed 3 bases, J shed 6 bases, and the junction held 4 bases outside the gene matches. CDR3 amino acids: CASSSRLAGDTQYF. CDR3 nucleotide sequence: TGTGCCAGCAGCTCACGACTAGCGGGTGATACGCAGTATTTT.

The CDR3 is CASHEDRGRGTEAFF. CDR3 DNA: TGCGCCAGCCACGAGGACAGGGGGCGAGGAACTGAAGCTTTCTTT. The J gene is TRBJ1-1, the V gene TRBV10-2, with 11 bases identical to TRBD1. The CDR3 sequence is 15 residues long. V lost 8 bases and J lost 5; bases outside the gene matches: 10. Germline values: CDR1 WSHSY, CDR2 SAAADI.

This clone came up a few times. The CDR3 loop reads CATSRDSAGNGGETQYF. CDR3 nucleotide sequence: TGTGCCACCAGCAGAGATTCAGCGGGGAACGGAGGGGAGACCCAGTACTTC. V usage is TRBV15 and J usage is TRBJ2-5, with TRBD2 matching 7 bases. CDR1 and CDR2 from the germline V gene are LNHNV and YYDKDF (reference sequence). CDR3 length equals 17 residues. Germline trimming cut 0 bases from V and 5 bases from J; bases unmatched to any gene: 12.

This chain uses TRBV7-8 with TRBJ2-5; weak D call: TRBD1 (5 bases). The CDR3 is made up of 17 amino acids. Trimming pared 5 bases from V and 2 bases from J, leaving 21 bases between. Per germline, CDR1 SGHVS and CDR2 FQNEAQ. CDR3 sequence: CASSSNKGSISQETQYF. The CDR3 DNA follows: TGTGCCAGCAGCAGCAACAAGGGGTCAATATCTCAAGAGACCCAGTACTTC.

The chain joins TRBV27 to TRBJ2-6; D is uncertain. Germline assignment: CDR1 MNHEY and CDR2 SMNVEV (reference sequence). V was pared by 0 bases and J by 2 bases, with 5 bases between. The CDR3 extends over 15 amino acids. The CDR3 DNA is TGTGCCAGCAGTTTATCTACTGCTGGGGCCAACGTCCTGACTTTC. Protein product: CASSLSTAGANVLTF.

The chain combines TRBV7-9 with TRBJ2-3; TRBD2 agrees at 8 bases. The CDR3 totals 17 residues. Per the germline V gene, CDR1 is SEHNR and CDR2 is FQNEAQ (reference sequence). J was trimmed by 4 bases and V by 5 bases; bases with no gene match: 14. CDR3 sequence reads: CASSISGTLTVPDTQYF. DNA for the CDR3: TGTGCCAGCAGCATTAGCGGGACGCTCACAGTCCCAGATACGCAGTATTTT.

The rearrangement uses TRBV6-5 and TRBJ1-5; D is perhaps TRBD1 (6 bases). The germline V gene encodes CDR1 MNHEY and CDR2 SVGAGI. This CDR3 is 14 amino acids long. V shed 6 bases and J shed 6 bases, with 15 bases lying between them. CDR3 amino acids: CASSFTPGVQPQHF. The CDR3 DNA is TGTGCCAGCAGCTTCACCCCAGGGGTTCAGCCCCAGCATTTT.

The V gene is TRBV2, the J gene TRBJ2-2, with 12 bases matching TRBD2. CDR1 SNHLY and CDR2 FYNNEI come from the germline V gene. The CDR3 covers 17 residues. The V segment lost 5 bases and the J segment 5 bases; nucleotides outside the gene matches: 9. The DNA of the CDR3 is TGTGCCAGCAGTCTTACTAGCGGGAGGCCCCCGACCGGGGAGCTGTTTTTT. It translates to CASSLTSGRPPTGELFF. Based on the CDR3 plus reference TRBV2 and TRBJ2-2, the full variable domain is EPEVTQTPSHQVTQMGQEVILRCVPISNHLYFYWYRQILGQKVEFLVSFYNNEISEKSEIFDDQFSVERPDGSNFTLKIRSTKLEDSAMYFCASSLTSGRPPTGELFFGEGSRLTVL.